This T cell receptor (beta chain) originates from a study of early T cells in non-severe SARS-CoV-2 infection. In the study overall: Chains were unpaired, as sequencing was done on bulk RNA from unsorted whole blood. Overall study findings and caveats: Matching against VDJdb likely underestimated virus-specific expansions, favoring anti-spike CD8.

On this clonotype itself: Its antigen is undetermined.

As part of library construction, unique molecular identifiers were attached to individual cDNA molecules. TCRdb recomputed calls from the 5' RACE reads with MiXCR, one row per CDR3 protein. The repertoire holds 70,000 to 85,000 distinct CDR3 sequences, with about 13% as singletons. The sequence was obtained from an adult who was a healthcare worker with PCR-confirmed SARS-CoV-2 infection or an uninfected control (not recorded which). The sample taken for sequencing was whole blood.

CDR3 nucleotide sequence: TGTGCCAGCAGCTTCCCGCGGGGGGGCCCTGAGAAACCGCAAGAGACCCAGTACTTC. Residues: CASSFPRGGPEKPQETQYF. The chain couples TRBV7-6 to TRBJ2-5, with 9 bases that match TRBD2. Germline trimming cut 3 bases from V and 2 bases from J; bases unmatched to any gene: 16. Germline values: CDR1 SGHVS, CDR2 FNYEAQ. This CDR3 has 19 residues. The full variable domain, its missing parts supplied by reference TRBV7-6 and TRBJ2-5, is GAGVSQSPRYKVTKRGQDVALRCDPISGHVSLYWYRQALGQGPEFLTYFNYEAQQDKSGLPNDRFSAERPEGSISTLTIQRTEQRDSAMYRCASSFPRGGPEKPQETQYFGPGTRLLVL.